This T cell receptor (beta chain) was obtained from a study of blood T cell repertoires in COVID-19. Ten or more counts support this clone. The CDR3 loop spans 14 amino acids. Germline loops: CDR1 SQVTM, CDR2 ANQGSEA. V was trimmed by 1 base and J by 4 bases, leaving 10 bases between them. Assay used: immunoSEQ multiplex PCR; TCRdb lists only in-frame clones, some missing. The sample has 100,000 to 150,000 clones, roughly 69% seen once. The material sequenced was peripheral blood. V is TRBV29-1 and J is TRBJ2-2, with a possible D match to TRBD1 (6 bases). The receptor was derived from a woman aged 70-85 years with acute or convalescent COVID-19. CDR3 nucleotides: TGCAGCGTTGAAGGCAGGGGCAGCACCGGGGAGCTGTTTTTT. Amino acid sequence: CSVEGRGSTGELFF.